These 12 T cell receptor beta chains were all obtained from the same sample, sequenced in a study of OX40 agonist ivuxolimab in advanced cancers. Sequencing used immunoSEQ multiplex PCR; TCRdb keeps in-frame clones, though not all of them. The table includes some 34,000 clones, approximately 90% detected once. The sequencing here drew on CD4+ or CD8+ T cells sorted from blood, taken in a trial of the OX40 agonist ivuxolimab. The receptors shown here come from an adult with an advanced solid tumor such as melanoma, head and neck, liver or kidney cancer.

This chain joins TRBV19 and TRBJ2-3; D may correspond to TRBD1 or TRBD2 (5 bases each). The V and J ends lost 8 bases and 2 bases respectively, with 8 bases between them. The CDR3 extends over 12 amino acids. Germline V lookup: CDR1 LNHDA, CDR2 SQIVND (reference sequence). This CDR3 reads CASWDATDTQYF. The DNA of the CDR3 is TGTGCCAGTTGGGACGCCACAGATACGCAGTATTTT.

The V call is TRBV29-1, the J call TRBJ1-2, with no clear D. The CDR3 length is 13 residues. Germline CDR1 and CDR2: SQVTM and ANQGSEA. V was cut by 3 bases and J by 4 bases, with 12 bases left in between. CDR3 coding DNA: TGCAGCGTTGATATTCCAAACAGCTATGGCTACACCTTC. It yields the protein CSVDIPNSYGYTF.

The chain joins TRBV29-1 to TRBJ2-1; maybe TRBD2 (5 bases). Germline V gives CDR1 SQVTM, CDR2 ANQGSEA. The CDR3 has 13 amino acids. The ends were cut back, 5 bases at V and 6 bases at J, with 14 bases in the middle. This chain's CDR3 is CSVPRYGVNEQFF. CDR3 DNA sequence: TGCAGCGTTCCGAGATACGGGGTCAATGAGCAGTTCTTC.

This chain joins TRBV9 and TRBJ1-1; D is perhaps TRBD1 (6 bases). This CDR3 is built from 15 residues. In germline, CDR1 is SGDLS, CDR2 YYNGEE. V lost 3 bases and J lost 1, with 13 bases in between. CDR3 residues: CASSGSLGGNTEAFF. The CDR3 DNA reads TGTGCCAGCAGCGGTTCGTTAGGGGGGAACACTGAAGCTTTCTTT.

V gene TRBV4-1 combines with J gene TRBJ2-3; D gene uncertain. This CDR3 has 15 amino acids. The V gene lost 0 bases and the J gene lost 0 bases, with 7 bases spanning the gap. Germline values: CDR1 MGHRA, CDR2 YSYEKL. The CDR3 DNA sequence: TGCGCCAGCAGCCAAGATCCACTTAGCACAGATACGCAGTATTTT. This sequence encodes CASSQDPLSTDTQYF.

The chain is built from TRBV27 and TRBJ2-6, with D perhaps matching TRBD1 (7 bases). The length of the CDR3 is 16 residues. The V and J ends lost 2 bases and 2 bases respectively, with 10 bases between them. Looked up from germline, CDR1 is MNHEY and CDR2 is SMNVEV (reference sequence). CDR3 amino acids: CASSLGGGTGANVLTF. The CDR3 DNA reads TGTGCCAGCAGTTTAGGAGGGGGCACTGGGGCCAACGTCCTGACTTTC.

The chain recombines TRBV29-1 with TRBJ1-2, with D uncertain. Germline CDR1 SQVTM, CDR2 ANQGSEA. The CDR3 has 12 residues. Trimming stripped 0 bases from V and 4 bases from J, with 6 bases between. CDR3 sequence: CSVEEAGYGYTF. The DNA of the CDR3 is TGCAGCGTTGAAGAGGCAGGCTATGGCTACACCTTC.

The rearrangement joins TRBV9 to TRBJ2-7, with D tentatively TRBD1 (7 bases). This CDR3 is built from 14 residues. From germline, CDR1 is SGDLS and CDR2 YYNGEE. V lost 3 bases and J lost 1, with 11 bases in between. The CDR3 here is CASSETGTSYEQYF. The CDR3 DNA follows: TGTGCCAGCAGCGAGACAGGGACTTCCTACGAGCAGTACTTC. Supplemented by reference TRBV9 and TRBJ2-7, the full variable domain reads DSGVTQTPKHLITATGQRVTLRCSPRSGDLSVYWYQQSLDQGLQFLIQYYNGEERAKGNILERFSAQQFPDLHSELNLSSLELGDSALYFCASSETGTSYEQYFGPGTRLTVT.

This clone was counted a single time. The CDR3 protein is CASSIDWRDPTGELFF. CDR3 DNA: TGTGCCAGTAGTATAGATTGGAGGGACCCCACCGGGGAGCTGTTTTTT. This chain uses TRBV19 with TRBJ2-2; D might be TRBD2 (6 bases). Per the germline V gene, CDR1 is LNHDA and CDR2 is SQIVND (reference sequence). This CDR3 is 16 amino acids long. V lost 0 bases to trimming and J lost 4 bases, with 12 bases between them.

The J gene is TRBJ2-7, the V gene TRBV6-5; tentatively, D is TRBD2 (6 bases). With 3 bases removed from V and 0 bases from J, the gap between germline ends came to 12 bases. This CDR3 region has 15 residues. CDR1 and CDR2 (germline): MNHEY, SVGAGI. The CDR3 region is CASSYEAGYSYEQYF. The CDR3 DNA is TGTGCCAGCAGTTATGAGGCGGGGTACTCCTACGAGCAGTACTTC.

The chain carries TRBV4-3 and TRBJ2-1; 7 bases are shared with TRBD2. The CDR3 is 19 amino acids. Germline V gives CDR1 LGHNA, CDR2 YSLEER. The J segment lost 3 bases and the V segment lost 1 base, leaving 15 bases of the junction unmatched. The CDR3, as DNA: TGCGCCAGCAGCCAAGGGGCCATAAGGGGAGGGTCTGGCTACAATGAGCAGTTCTTC. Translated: CASSQGAIRGGSGYNEQFF.

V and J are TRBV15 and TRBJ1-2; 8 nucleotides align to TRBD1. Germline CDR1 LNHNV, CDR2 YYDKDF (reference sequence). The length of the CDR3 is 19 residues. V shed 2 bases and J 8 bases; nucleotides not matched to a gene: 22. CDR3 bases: TGTGCCACCAGCAGACAGGGGGCTCAAATCGGATCGGCGGGGAGGGGCTACACCTTC. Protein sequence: CATSRQGAQIGSAGRGYTF.